These 18 T cell receptor beta chains were sequenced from one sample in a study of blood T cell repertoires in COVID-19. Some clones are missing from TCRdb's copy, which holds only in-frame ones; the method was immunoSEQ multiplex PCR. The sample holds over 400,000 clones, roughly 89% seen once. What was sequenced was peripheral blood. The source is a woman between 50 and 59 years old with COVID-19, enrolled during active disease.

The CDR3 sequence is CASSPVPGFNNSPLHF. The DNA for the CDR3 is TGTGCCAGCTCACCGGTCCCGGGATTCAATAATTCACCCCTCCACTTT. The chain has TRBV18 and TRBJ1-6; no reliable D call. Trimming shortened V by 3 bases and J by 5 bases, and 14 bases separated the two germline ends. Per the germline V gene, CDR1 is KGHSH and CDR2 is LQKENI. This CDR3 region has 16 residues.

The chain is built from TRBV29-1 and TRBJ1-1; D is perhaps TRBD1 (5 bases). This CDR3 is built from 14 residues. V lost 2 bases, J lost 1 base, and 11 bases lay in between. Germline CDR1 is SQVTM and CDR2 is ANQGSEA. Here the CDR3 reads CSVEFDRRNTEAFF. CDR3 DNA sequence: TGCAGCGTTGAATTTGACAGACGGAACACTGAAGCTTTCTTT.

The chain uses TRBV5-4 and TRBJ2-7; 7 bases match TRBD2. The CDR3 sequence is 15 residues long. Trimming at V came to 4 bases and at J to 3 bases, leaving 10 bases not matched to a gene. CDR1 and CDR2 (germline): SGHNT, YYREEE (reference sequence). The CDR3 coding sequence is TGTGCCAGCAGCCTCGGACTAGGCTCTGACTACGAGCAGTACTTC. It is translated as CASSLGLGSDYEQYF.

CDR3 region: CAWSSWEGSGNTIYF. CDR3 nucleotide sequence: TGTGCCTGGAGTTCTTGGGAGGGCTCAGGAAACACCATATATTTT. The rearrangement uses TRBV30 and TRBJ1-3; D gene uncertain. V was shortened by 2 bases and J by 4 bases, with 15 bases between the two germline ends. CDR1 and CDR2 (germline): GTSNPN, SVGIG (reference sequence). The length of the CDR3 is 15 residues.

J is TRBJ1-4 and V is TRBV7-9, with 10 bases matching TRBD1. The CDR3 has 15 residues. V lost 1 base and J lost 6; bases outside the gene matches: 2. Per the germline V gene, CDR1 is SEHNR and CDR2 is FQNEAQ (reference sequence). DNA for the CDR3: TGTGCCAGCAGCTTAGTGACAGGGGGCCATGAAAAACTGTTTTTT. Protein: CASSLVTGGHEKLFF.

The chain is built from TRBV27 and TRBJ1-2; possibly TRBD1 for D (5 bases). The CDR3 is 14 residues long. In germline, CDR1 is MNHEY, CDR2 SMNVEV (reference sequence). Trimming removed 5 bases at V and 4 bases at J, with 14 bases between. The CDR3 sequence is CASSPEIRGYGYTF. For the CDR3, the DNA is TGTGCCAGCAGTCCAGAAATTAGGGGCTATGGCTACACCTTC.

J is TRBJ1-2 and V is TRBV18; D possibly corresponds to TRBD1 (6 bases). Trimming took 3 bases from V and 5 from J, leaving 19 bases between them. The CDR3 length is 16 residues. CDR1 and CDR2 from the germline V gene are KGHSH and LQKENI. Here the CDR3 DNA reads TGTGCCAGCTCACCCTCGGGACACGGTAAAGGATATGGCTACACCTTC. Translated, it gives CASSPSGHGKGYGYTF. The full variable domain, completed using reference TRBV18 and TRBJ1-2, is NAGVMQNPRHLVRRRGQEARLRCSPMKGHSHVYWYRQLPEEGLKFMVYLQKENIIDESGMPKERFSAEFPKEGPSILRIQQVVRGDSAAYFCASSPSGHGKGYGYTFGSGTRLTVV.

This clone was found once. The V gene is TRBV5-1, the J gene TRBJ1-2; tentative D call: TRBD1 (5 bases). CDR3 length equals 15 residues. The V and J ends lost 0 bases and 4 bases respectively, with 13 bases between them. Germline V gene sequence: CDR1 SGHRS, CDR2 YFSETQ. CDR3 in amino acids: CASSLASGSVYGYTF. DNA of the CDR3: TGCGCCAGCAGCTTGGCCTCAGGGTCAGTCTATGGCTACACCTTC.

The rearrangement joins TRBV7-2 to TRBJ1-2, with 7 positions matching TRBD1. The V gene's germline CDR1 is SGHTA and CDR2 FQGNSA. The V gene end was trimmed by 3 bases and the J gene end by 9 bases; junction bases not matched to a gene: 7. The CDR3 sequence is 13 residues long. The CDR3 loop reads CASSLDRIASYTF. The CDR3 DNA reads as TGTGCCAGCAGCTTGGACAGGATTGCGAGCTACACCTTC.

The rearrangement links TRBV4-1 to TRBJ2-1, with D perhaps TRBD2 (5 bases). The germline V gene has CDR1 MGHRA and CDR2 YSYEKL. The CDR3 length is 13 residues. Trimming shortened V by 3 bases and J by 9 bases, and 12 bases separated the two germline ends. In DNA, the CDR3 is TGCGCCAGCAGCCAGAGGGATGCCGGTGAGCAGTTCTTC. Translation gives CASSQRDAGEQFF.

The chain employs TRBV30 and TRBJ2-2, with TRBD1 identical over 7 bases. CDR1 is GTSNPN and CDR2 is SVGIG in the germline V gene (reference sequence). The CDR3 length is 15 residues. V dropped 1 base and J dropped 8; count of bases not matched to a gene: 10. For the CDR3, the DNA is TGTGCCTGGAGTGGGGACAGCAGACCAGCGGGGGAGCTGTTTTTT. Translation: CAWSGDSRPAGELFF.

The count of this clone is one. The J gene is TRBJ1-1, the V gene TRBV29-1; a possible D gene is TRBD1 (5 bases). The CDR3 runs 11 residues. V was clipped by 4 bases and J by 10 bases, with 13 bases between them. Germline V gene data show CDR1 as SQVTM and CDR2 as ANQGSEA. The CDR3 DNA reads as TGCAGCGTTGTTCGGATGGGGGGAGCTTTCTTT. Protein sequence: CSVVRMGGAFF.

The chain couples TRBV11-3 to TRBJ2-1, with 7 bases fitting TRBD2. This CDR3 contains 14 residues. The V gene end was trimmed by 5 bases and the J gene end by 4 bases; junction bases not matched to a gene: 5. Germline CDR1 and CDR2: SGHNT and YENEEA. The chain's CDR3 is CASSPRGRYNEQFF. In DNA, the CDR3 is TGTGCCAGCAGCCCGCGGGGGAGATACAATGAGCAGTTCTTC.

Only one count was recorded for this clone. This chain uses TRBV30 with TRBJ1-5; D gene ambiguous. Germline CDR1 GTSNPN, CDR2 SVGIG (reference sequence). The CDR3 loop spans 15 amino acids. Between the trimmed V and J ends, which lost 5 bases and 0 bases, there was a span of 14 bases. The CDR3 protein is CAWSRGTFSNQPQHF. CDR3 DNA: TGTGCCTGGTCCCGGGGAACCTTTAGCAATCAGCCCCAGCATTTT.

This clone appeared a single time. The chain joins TRBV13 to TRBJ2-1, with TRBD1 matching over 11 bases. Germline V CDR1 and CDR2: PRHDT, FYEKMQ (reference sequence). V dropped 3 bases and J dropped 7; count of bases not matched to a gene: 5. The CDR3 sequence is 15 residues long. CDR3 loop: CASSFGQGAMNEQFF. The CDR3 nucleotides are TGTGCCAGCAGCTTCGGACAGGGGGCGATGAATGAGCAGTTCTTC.

This clone was picked up one time. This chain connects TRBV29-1 to TRBJ1-2; D is perhaps TRBD1 (5 bases). The V end lost 6 bases, the J end lost 4 bases, and 15 bases lay between the germline ends. The V gene's germline CDR1 is SQVTM and CDR2 ANQGSEA. The CDR3 covers 13 residues. The CDR3 DNA is TGCAGCGTATTACAGGATCCGGCCTATGGCTACACCTTC. This gives the protein CSVLQDPAYGYTF.

Comments on this clone: This specimen includes other DNA sequences encoding the same CDR3. The V call is TRBV28, the J call TRBJ1-2; 12 bases are a match to TRBD1. J lost 4 bases, V lost 5 bases, and 2 bases had no gene match. This CDR3 is built from 14 residues. Germline loops: CDR1 MDHEN, CDR2 SYDVKM. The DNA for the CDR3 is TGTGCCAGCAGTCGGGACAGGGGGCCCTATGGCTACACCTTC. Protein product: CASSRDRGPYGYTF.

This chain links TRBV6-5 with TRBJ1-4; 10 positions match TRBD1. The CDR3 consists of 15 residues. The V segment lost 6 bases and the J segment 8 bases; nucleotides outside the gene matches: 9. The V gene's germline CDR1 is MNHEY and CDR2 SVGAGI. The CDR3 sequence is CASSSSGTGVEKLFF. The CDR3 region has the DNA TGTGCCAGCAGCTCCTCGGGGACAGGGGTGGAAAAACTGTTTTTT.